The rows below give T cell receptor beta chains drawn from one sample of a study of blood T cell repertoires in COVID-19. Data came from immunoSEQ multiplex PCR; TCRdb stores just in-frame clones and leaves some out. The sample yields roughly 200,000 clones, approximately 83% seen once. Sequencing used peripheral blood. The source is a woman aged 25 to 39 with COVID-19, enrolled during active disease. CDR3s include the opening cysteine and the closing phenylalanine or tryptophan. A D gene is named only where the DNA matches it firmly. A row's size may be missing; if present it is once, few, many or a size class.

>TRBD1|.|TRBV5-1|TRBJ2-7
TGCGCCAGCAGCTTGGACAGGGGTGGTTACGAGCAGTACTTC
CASSLDRGGYEQYF
>.|few|TRBV7-9|TRBJ2-7
TGTGCCAGCAGCTTACCCGAGCGGGTCGAGCAGTACTTC
CASSLPERVEQYF
>.|once|TRBV11-1|TRBJ1-4
TGTGCCAGCAGCTTGGACAGCTTCAATGAAAAACTGTTTTTT
CASSLDSFNEKLFF
>TRBD2|.|TRBV5-1|TRBJ2-7
TGCGCCAGCAGCCAAAGCGGGGGGGGCTACGAGCAGTACTTC
CASSQSGGGYEQYF
>.|.|TRBV19|TRBJ1-1
TGTGCCACCGGTGGTCGGGAAGTGAACACTGAAGCTTTCTTT
CATGGREVNTEAFF
>.|.|TRBV15|TRBJ1-5
TGTGCCACCAGCAAATCCGGGACACCCAATCAGCCCCAGCATTTT
CATSKSGTPNQPQHF
>.|.|TRBV28|TRBJ1-2
TGTGCCAGCAGTTTCGGGGGGGCAGATGGCTACACCTTC
CASSFGGADGYTF
>TRBD1|.|TRBV9|TRBJ2-3
TGTGCCAGCAGCCCCGGGGACAGAAGCACAGATACGCAGTATTTT
CASSPGDRSTDTQYF
>.|.|TRBV2|TRBJ1-5
TGTGCCAGCAGTGATTCAGGGTTCAATCAGCCCCAGCATTTT
CASSDSGFNQPQHF
>TRBD2|.|TRBV19|TRBJ2-5
TGTGCCAGTAGTATAGGTCCTAGCGGGATGCAAGAGACCCAGTACTTC
CASSIGPSGMQETQYF
>TRBD1|.|TRBV7-8|TRBJ1-2
TGTGCCAGCAGCCCCCACAGAAGTCCGGGACAGGGGTATGGCTACACCTTC
CASSPHRSPGQGYGYTF
>TRBD1|.|TRBV11-2|TRBJ2-1
TGTGCCAGCAGCTTCGGGGACAGGGGCTACAATGAGCAGTTCTTC
CASSFGDRGYNEQFF
>TRBD1|.|TRBV6-4|TRBJ1-5
TGTGCCAGCAGTGACTCGGGGGCGGGGACAGGGAATCGCAACCTTTATAGCAATCAGCCCCAGCATTTT
CASSDSGAGTGNRNLYSNQPQHF
>TRBD1|.|TRBV3-1/TRBV3-2|TRBJ1-2
TGTGCCAGCAGCCACGAGACAGGGGCCTATGGCTACACCTTC
CASSHETGAYGYTF
>.|.|TRBV2|TRBJ2-5
TGTGCCAGCAGTGAGCGCAGGGAAGAGACCCAGTACTTC
CASSERREETQYF
>.|.|TRBV21-1|TRBJ2-7
TGTGCCAGCAGCAAAGTAGTGGAGGGTCCCCACGAGCAGTACTTC
CASSKVVEGPHEQYF
>.|.|TRBV7-3|TRBJ1-2
TGTGCCAGCAGCGACCGAGCGGACTCCCCCTATGGCTACACCTTC
CASSDRADSPYGYTF